Presented here are 32 T cell receptor beta chains from one specimen sequenced in a study of control samples from healthy donors and cancer patients (dated by TCRdb to 2018 to 2021). To prepare the library, the immunoSEQ multiplex PCR assay was applied. Imported from immuneACCESS, the table was reduced by TCRdb to in-frame sequences with V and J called. These copies leave out some clones; in studies compared against another copy, an unresolved V gene accounts for under half, and the cause of the remainder is not known. The table for this sample lists about 83,000 clones; 91% of them were counted only once. The top ten hold roughly 15% of the sample. The material sequenced was blood. The receptor set was obtained from a man aged 50 to 59 in good health.

The chain links TRBV6-1 to TRBJ2-6, with D possibly matching TRBD2 (5 bases). Deletions cut 2 bases from V and 0 bases from J, with 14 bases between. The CDR3 runs to 18 residues. Germline V CDR1 and CDR2: MNHNS, SASEGT. This CDR3 reads CASSEQEGRYSGANVLTF. The CDR3 DNA reads TGTGCCAGCAGTGAACAGGAAGGGAGATACTCTGGGGCCAACGTCCTGACTTTC.

This clone was picked up a small number of times. The chain links TRBV5-5 to TRBJ1-1, with 11 bases aligning to TRBD1. This CDR3 is built from 16 residues. J lost 0 bases, V lost 5 bases, and 6 bases had no gene match. In germline, CDR1 is SGHKS, CDR2 YYEKEE (reference sequence). The DNA for the CDR3 is TGTGCCAGCAGGCCAGGGACAGGGGGAATGAACACTGAAGCTTTCTTT. Translated: CASRPGTGGMNTEAFF. Full variable domain (remainder filled in from reference TRBV5-5 and TRBJ1-1): DAGVTQSPTHLIKTRGQQVTLRCSPISGHKSVSWYQQVLGQGPQFIFQYYEKEERGRGNFPDRFSARQFPNYSSELNVNALLLGDSALYLCASRPGTGGMNTEAFFGQGTRLTVV.

V usage is TRBV20-1 and J usage is TRBJ2-1; D may match TRBD1 or TRBD2 (5 bases each). CDR3 size: 12 residues. Deletions cut 3 bases from V and 8 bases from J, with 11 bases between. Germline lookup yields CDR1 DFQATT and CDR2 SNEGSKA (reference sequence). The CDR3: CSASAGADEQFF. The DNA for the CDR3 is TGCAGTGCTAGTGCCGGGGCTGATGAGCAGTTCTTC.

The V gene is TRBV20-1, the J gene TRBJ1-2, with 8 bases matching TRBD1. The germline gives CDR1 DFQATT, CDR2 SNEGSKA (reference sequence). This CDR3 is built from 12 residues. The V and J ends lost 3 bases and 8 bases, in that order; junction bases with no gene match: 5. The CDR3 reads CSASPGGEGYTF. The CDR3 DNA is TGCAGTGCTAGTCCAGGGGGCGAAGGCTACACCTTC.

This chain connects TRBV7-2 to TRBJ2-1; possibly TRBD2 for D (6 bases). Germline V gene sequence: CDR1 SGHTA, CDR2 FQGNSA. The CDR3 is made up of 15 amino acids. Trimming took off 5 bases at V and 9 bases at J, with 20 bases between the two ends. The CDR3 DNA reads TGTGCCAGCAGCCGGGACCGGGTGGGAGGCGGTGAGCAGTTCTTC. Its protein is CASSRDRVGGGEQFF. The full variable domain, its missing parts supplied by reference TRBV7-2 and TRBJ2-1, is GAGVSQSPSNKVTEKGKDVELRCDPISGHTALYWYRQSLGQGLEFLIYFQGNSAPDKSGLPSDRFSAERTGGSVSTLTIQRTQQEDSAVYLCASSRDRVGGGEQFFGPGTRLTVL.

This clone was seen just once. The chain combines TRBV27 with TRBJ1-2; no clear D. The germline V and J ends were trimmed by 3 bases and 5 bases, with 13 bases remaining between them. Per germline, CDR1 MNHEY and CDR2 SMNVEV (reference sequence). The CDR3 contains 14 residues. CDR3 region: CASSLTHGGYGYTF. CDR3 bases: TGTGCCAGCAGTTTGACGCACGGAGGGTATGGCTACACCTTC.

This sequence joins TRBV21-1 and TRBJ2-3. TRBV21-1 is a known pseudogene. The CDR3 consists of 16 residues. The CDR3 DNA is TGTGCCAGCAGCAACCGGGGCGAAAAGGTGACAGATACGCAGTATTTT. Amino acid sequence: CASSNRGEKVTDTQYF.

The rearrangement uses TRBV19 and TRBJ2-7; 8 nucleotides match TRBD1. Looked up from germline, CDR1 is LNHDA and CDR2 is SQIVND (reference sequence). The length of the CDR3 is 14 residues. The V segment lost 4 bases and the J segment 6 bases; nucleotides outside the gene matches: 8. The CDR3 region has the DNA TGTGCCAGTAGTACCGACAGGGGCGTTAGCGAGCAGTACTTC. It codes for CASSTDRGVSEQYF.

The chain uses TRBV5-4 and TRBJ1-6; possible D gene TRBD1, 5 bases. This CDR3 has 16 amino acids. Trimming removed 0 bases at V and 7 bases at J, with 14 bases between. Germline CDR1 is SGHNT and CDR2 is YYREEE (reference sequence). The CDR3 DNA is TGTGCCAGCAGCTTGGGAGGCTCCAGGGAAAATTCACCCCTCCACTTT. Protein sequence: CASSLGGSRENSPLHF.

The CDR3 here is CASSISGFPGETQYF. The CDR3 DNA reads TGTGCCAGTAGTATAAGTGGCTTCCCGGGTGAGACCCAGTACTTC. The genes are TRBV19 and TRBJ2-5, with D uncertain. Germline lookup yields CDR1 LNHDA and CDR2 SQIVND (reference sequence). V was cut by 2 bases and J by 5 bases, with 15 bases left in between. The CDR3 consists of 15 residues.

The rearrangement uses TRBV7-9 and TRBJ2-3, with D unclear. V was trimmed by 0 bases and J by 4 bases, leaving 8 bases between them. CDR1 and CDR2 (germline): SEHNR, FQNEAQ (reference sequence). The CDR3 extends over 14 amino acids. For the CDR3, the DNA is TGTGCCAGCAGCTTAGCGAGCACCTCAGATACGCAGTATTTT. It specifies CASSLASTSDTQYF.

The CDR3 loop is CASRPAGVQGTEAFF. CDR3 sequence (DNA): TGTGCCAGCAGGCCCGCTGGGGTCCAGGGCACTGAAGCTTTCTTT. The rearrangement joins TRBV6-5 to TRBJ1-1; the D gene is possibly TRBD1 (5 bases). The CDR3 contains 15 residues. With 6 bases removed from V and 4 bases from J, the gap between germline ends came to 18 bases. In germline, CDR1 is MNHEY, CDR2 SVGAGI.

J is TRBJ1-2 and V is TRBV27; TRBD1 might be the D (6 bases). The length of the CDR3 is 14 residues. V lost 8 bases and J lost 5, with 18 bases in between. Looked up from germline, CDR1 is MNHEY and CDR2 is SMNVEV (reference sequence). The CDR3 region is CASGVTGSRYGYTF. The CDR3 DNA follows: TGTGCCAGCGGGGTGACAGGAAGTCGGTATGGCTACACCTTC.

This sequence joins TRBV15 and TRBJ2-7; a possible D gene is TRBD1 (6 bases). Germline CDR1 is LNHNV and CDR2 is YYDKDF (reference sequence). The CDR3 loop spans 15 amino acids. Between the trimmed V and J ends, which lost 0 bases and 4 bases, there was a span of 13 bases. CDR3 sequence: CATSRDGGGLYEQYF. CDR3 sequence (DNA): TGTGCCACCAGCAGAGATGGGGGCGGTCTGTACGAGCAGTACTTC.

V usage is TRBV11-2 and J usage is TRBJ1-2; D is undetermined. The ends were cut back, 1 base at V and 3 bases at J, with 6 bases in the middle. Germline V lookup: CDR1 SGHAT, CDR2 FQNNGV. CDR3 length equals 13 residues. The DNA for the CDR3 is TGTGCCAGCAGCTTAGGGACGGACTATGGCTACACCTTC. It codes for CASSLGTDYGYTF.

For the CDR3, the DNA is TGCAGCGTTGAAGTGGGCCTCGGGGAGACCCAGTACTTC. Translated, it gives CSVEVGLGETQYF. The gene calls are TRBV29-1 and TRBJ2-5; D call uncertain. This CDR3 contains 13 residues. CDR1 is SQVTM, CDR2 ANQGSEA, per germline. The V end was cut by 1 base, the J end by 5 bases, with 11 bases between.

In nucleotides, the CDR3 is TGTGCTAGTGGTTCGGGTCCTGGAAACACCATATATTTT. Translating it yields CASGSGPGNTIYF. The chain has TRBV12-5 and TRBJ1-3; D uncertain. The germline CDR1 and CDR2 sequences are LGHNT and FRNRAP. This CDR3 region has 13 residues. V lost 4 bases to trimming and J lost 2 bases, with 6 bases between them.

The V call is TRBV29-1, the J call TRBJ1-2; 10 positions agree with TRBD1. CDR3 length: 13 residues. Germline V gives CDR1 SQVTM, CDR2 ANQGSEA. V lost 4 bases to trimming and J lost 7 bases; unmatched junction nucleotides: 6. The CDR3 reads CSVGGTGDPGYTF. The CDR3 DNA follows: TGCAGCGTTGGCGGGACAGGGGATCCTGGCTACACCTTC.

The chain carries TRBV5-6 and TRBJ1-4, with D perhaps TRBD1 (5 bases). V lost 3 bases and J 0 bases, leaving 9 bases between the germline ends. The CDR3 is 15 residues long. Germline CDR1 and CDR2: SGHDT and YYEEEE. Here the CDR3 reads CASSSPGATNEKLFF. The CDR3 DNA reads as TGTGCCAGCAGCTCCCCGGGGGCAACTAATGAAAAACTGTTTTTT.

The chain joins TRBV3-1 (or the pseudogene TRBV3-2) to TRBJ1-2, with D uncertain. The germline V and J ends were trimmed by 0 bases and 4 bases, with 12 bases remaining between them. The CDR3 spans 15 residues. Per the germline V gene, CDR1 is LGHDT and CDR2 is YNNKEL (reference sequence). CDR3 in amino acids: CASSQEGRAGYGYTF. The CDR3 coding sequence is TGTGCCAGCAGCCAAGAGGGAAGGGCTGGCTATGGCTACACCTTC.

The chain carries TRBV4-3 and TRBJ1-3; perhaps TRBD1 as D (6 bases). The CDR3 length is 16 residues. Per germline, CDR1 LGHNA and CDR2 YSLEER. V dropped 3 bases and J dropped 0 bases, with 12 bases sitting between them. This CDR3 reads CASSQEQGYSGNTIYF. The CDR3 DNA follows: TGCGCCAGCAGCCAGGAACAGGGATACTCTGGAAACACCATATATTTT.

This sequence joins TRBV29-1 and TRBJ2-7, with D maybe TRBD1 (6 bases). The CDR3 runs 14 residues. Trimming stripped 6 bases from V and 2 bases from J, with 17 bases between. Germline CDR1 is SQVTM and CDR2 is ANQGSEA. The CDR3 is CSVRLQGTTYEQYF. The CDR3 region has the DNA TGCAGCGTAAGATTACAGGGTACGACCTACGAGCAGTACTTC.

The genes are TRBV9 and TRBJ1-6, with TRBD1 as a possible D gene (5 bases). Germline V gene data show CDR1 as SGDLS and CDR2 as YYNGEE. The length of the CDR3 is 17 residues. V dropped 5 bases and J dropped 7 bases, with 22 bases sitting between them. CDR3 sequence reads: CASRELTGELLNSPLHF. CDR3 DNA: TGTGCCAGCAGAGAATTGACGGGGGAACTTTTAAATTCACCCCTCCACTTT. The whole variable domain, remainder taken from reference TRBV9 and TRBJ1-6, is DSGVTQTPKHLITATGQRVTLRCSPRSGDLSVYWYQQSLDQGLQFLIQYYNGEERAKGNILERFSAQQFPDLHSELNLSSLELGDSALYFCASRELTGELLNSPLHFGNGTRLTVT.

V and J are TRBV7-9 and TRBJ2-1, with a possible D match to TRBD2 (5 bases). V lost 5 bases and J lost 0, with 11 bases in between. The CDR3 length is 15 residues. Germline CDR1 reads SEHNR; CDR2 reads FQNEAQ (reference sequence). This chain's CDR3 is CASSPGSGSYNEQFF. CDR3 in DNA: TGTGCCAGCAGCCCCGGCAGCGGCTCCTACAATGAGCAGTTCTTC.

J is TRBJ2-3 and V is TRBV7-8; 9 bases map to TRBD2. Per germline, CDR1 SGHVS and CDR2 FQNEAQ. The V gene end was trimmed by 1 base and the J gene end by 4 bases; junction bases not matched to a gene: 6. The CDR3 loop spans 16 amino acids. In nucleotides, the CDR3 is TGTGCCAGCAGCTTAGGGCGGGGGGGCGTTTCAGATACGCAGTATTTT. Its protein is CASSLGRGGVSDTQYF. The entire variable domain, with the rest obtained from reference TRBV7-8 and TRBJ2-3, is as follows: GAGVSQSPRYKVAKRGQDVALRCDPISGHVSLFWYQQALGQGPEFLTYFQNEAQLDKSGLPSDRFFAERPEGSVSTLKIQRTQQEDSAVYLCASSLGRGGVSDTQYFGPGTRLTVL.

This chain joins TRBV14 and TRBJ1-1; D unresolved. The V end was cut by 4 bases, the J end by 0 bases, with 6 bases between. CDR3 length: 13 amino acids. Germline V gives CDR1 SGHDN, CDR2 FVKESK. The CDR3, as DNA: TGTGCCAGCAGCCCTTCATTGAACACTGAAGCTTTCTTT. This sequence encodes CASSPSLNTEAFF.

The V call is TRBV6-5, the J call TRBJ1-4; D remains ambiguous. Germline assignment: CDR1 MNHEY and CDR2 SVGAGI. CDR3 length: 14 amino acids. V was cut by 3 bases and J by 8 bases, with 13 bases left in between. The CDR3 spells CASSYSGALEKLFF. CDR3 coding DNA: TGTGCCAGCAGTTATAGTGGAGCCCTGGAAAAACTGTTTTTT.

The V call is TRBV29-1, the J call TRBJ2-6; D not resolved. CDR3 length: 14 residues. Germline CDR1 reads SQVTM; CDR2 reads ANQGSEA. The V and J ends lost 5 bases and 0 bases respectively, with 8 bases between them. The CDR3 region is CSVLASSGANVLTF. CDR3 DNA: TGCAGCGTTCTGGCCAGCTCTGGGGCCAACGTCCTGACTTTC.

A single count supports this clone. The rearrangement links TRBV2 to TRBJ2-5; 8 bases agree with TRBD2. The V and J ends lost 8 bases and 4 bases, in that order; junction bases with no gene match: 6. CDR3 length: 13 residues. CDR1 and CDR2 (germline): SNHLY, FYNNEI. As DNA, the CDR3 is TGTGCCAGCCGCGGGGGGCCGGGAGAGACCCAGTACTTC. Its translation is CASRGGPGETQYF.

The CDR3 protein is CASSRKPGLQETQYF. CDR3 coding DNA: TGTGCCAGCAGCCGCAAGCCGGGCCTTCAAGAGACCCAGTACTTC. The chain carries TRBV6-5 and TRBJ2-5; unclear D gene. V gave up 6 bases and J gave up 2 bases, with 16 bases separating them. The germline gives CDR1 MNHEY, CDR2 SVGAGI. CDR3 length: 15 residues.

This clone was found once. V gene TRBV5-4 combines with J gene TRBJ2-2; 8 positions match TRBD1. V dropped 2 bases and J dropped 4; count of bases not matched to a gene: 1. This CDR3 has 14 residues. The germline CDR1 and CDR2 sequences are SGHNT and YYREEE (reference sequence). The CDR3 reads CASSFGTGTGELFF. CDR3 nucleotide sequence: TGTGCCAGCAGCTTCGGGACAGGCACCGGGGAGCTGTTTTTT. Drawing the rest from reference TRBV5-4 and TRBJ2-2, the complete variable domain is ETGVTQSPTHLIKTRGQQVTLRCSSQSGHNTVSWYQQALGQGPQFIFQYYREEENGRGNFPPRFSGLQFPNYSSELNVNALELDDSALYLCASSFGTGTGELFFGEGSRLTVL.

This sequence joins TRBV13 and TRBJ1-1; D remains ambiguous. V was pared by 1 base and J by 2 bases, with 5 bases between. Germline assignment: CDR1 PRHDT and CDR2 FYEKMQ (reference sequence). This CDR3 contains 13 residues. The CDR3 DNA reads TGTGCCAGCAGCTTAGTTCTAAACACTGAAGCTTTCTTT. This encodes CASSLVLNTEAFF. Complete variable domain (other parts from reference TRBV13 and TRBJ1-1): AAGVIQSPRHLIKEKRETATLKCYPIPRHDTVYWYQQGPGQDPQFLISFYEKMQSDKGSIPDRFSAQQFSDYHSELNMSSLELGDSALYFCASSLVLNTEAFFGQGTRLTVV.